A single sample gave rise to the 27 T cell receptor beta chains below, sequenced in a study of identical twins (dated by TCRdb to 2016 to 2017). Libraries came from 5' RACE. The sequencer was an Illumina HiSeq 2000. Starting from the raw public reads, TCRdb applied fastp trimming at Q25, assembled clones with MiXCR and retained in-frame beta chains. Rows are combined by CDR3 protein, so each entry shows the most common genes and DNA. Counted in this sample were 500,000 or so distinct CDR3 sequences; roughly 21% of them appeared once. The ten largest clones capture 0.91% of the sample. The sample was also linked to a second study, of T cells expressing NK-cell markers.

The sequencing sample was made of CD4+ T cells sorted from blood. The receptors were gathered from a woman aged 18-35 years in good health.

The CDR3, as DNA: TGCAGCGTTGATTCTGCGAAGAACACTGAAGCTTTCTTT. Translation: CSVDSAKNTEAFF. The chain joins TRBV29-1 to TRBJ1-1; D call uncertain. The CDR3 covers 13 residues. Per the germline V gene, CDR1 is SQVTM and CDR2 is ANQGSEA. Trimming took off 3 bases at V and 1 base at J, with 9 bases between the two ends.

This clonotype turned up a few times. This chain joins TRBV7-2 and TRBJ1-5; the match to TRBD1 covers 7 bases. V was pared by 5 bases and J by 1 base, with 8 bases of the junction left unmatched. The germline V gene encodes CDR1 SGHTA and CDR2 FQGNSA. The CDR3 extends over 16 amino acids. The CDR3: CASSLTGSLSNQPQHF. Here the CDR3 DNA reads TGTGCCAGCAGCCTGACAGGGTCGCTAAGCAATCAGCCCCAGCATTTT.

This clonotype was seen many times. The rearrangement links TRBV20-1 to TRBJ2-1, with 11 bases matching TRBD2. Germline V gene data show CDR1 as DFQATT and CDR2 as SNEGSKA (reference sequence). The CDR3 has 12 residues. The J segment lost 13 bases and the V segment lost 6 bases, leaving 8 bases of the junction unmatched. The CDR3 bases are TGCAGTGCCCCCTTTACTAGCGGGAGACAGTTCTTC. Translation gives CSAPFTSGRQFF.

This sequence joins TRBV9 and TRBJ2-3, with 10 bases lining up with TRBD2. CDR3 length equals 17 residues. Germline lookup yields CDR1 SGDLS and CDR2 YYNGEE. J was trimmed by 0 bases and V by 2 bases; bases with no gene match: 6. CDR3: CASSVASGRSSTDTQYF. The CDR3 region has the DNA TGTGCCAGCAGCGTTGCTAGCGGGAGATCAAGCACAGATACGCAGTATTTT.

This clonotype was recorded many times. The chain carries TRBV12-3 or TRBV12-4 and TRBJ2-7, with D uncertain. The CDR3 runs 14 residues. The V end lost 5 bases, the J end lost 1 base, and 12 bases lay between the germline ends. CDR3 residues: CASSPQGLSYEQYF. The CDR3 DNA reads as TGTGCCAGCAGTCCCCAAGGCTTGTCCTACGAGCAGTACTTC.

This clonotype was found a few times. CDR3 DNA: TGTGCCAGCAGCGTATCAGGGGTTAGCAATTCACCCCTCCACTTT. Amino acid sequence: CASSVSGVSNSPLHF. The chain is built from TRBV9 and TRBJ1-6, with D possibly matching TRBD1 (6 bases). Germline assignment: CDR1 SGDLS and CDR2 YYNGEE. Trimming shortened V by 1 base and J by 7 bases, and 12 bases separated the two germline ends. CDR3 size: 15 residues.

This clonotype showed up just a few times. This chain joins TRBV5-1 and TRBJ2-7; a weak D match, TRBD1 (6 bases). This CDR3 comprises 14 residues. The germline gives CDR1 SGHRS, CDR2 YFSETQ. Deletions cut 4 bases from V and 6 bases from J, with 17 bases between. Here the CDR3 reads CASSLTGTKSEQYF. The CDR3 DNA sequence: TGCGCCAGCAGCCTAACAGGGACGAAATCCGAGCAGTACTTC.

Only a few counts were recorded for this clonotype. The V and J genes are TRBV14 and TRBJ2-7; tentative D call: TRBD1 (6 bases). Trimming shortened V by 2 bases and J by 2 bases, and 7 bases separated the two germline ends. The CDR3 is made up of 13 amino acids. Germline V gene lookup returns CDR1 SGHDN and CDR2 FVKESK. CDR3 bases: TGTGCCAGCAGCCAAACAGGGCCCTACGAGCAGTACTTC. This encodes CASSQTGPYEQYF.

This clonotype was recorded a few times. The J gene is TRBJ2-1, the V gene TRBV20-1, with TRBD2 matching over 15 bases. The CDR3 covers 16 residues. CDR1 is DFQATT, CDR2 SNEGSKA, per germline (reference sequence). Trimming cost V 5 bases and J 1 base; bases outside gene matches: 3. The CDR3 DNA reads TGCAGTGCTCGGACTAGCGGGAGGGGGTCCTACAATGAGCAGTTCTTC. As protein: CSARTSGRGSYNEQFF.

This rearrangement joins TRBV7-3 to TRBJ2-3; TRBD2 matches at 10 bases. Trimming cost V 4 bases and J 4 bases; bases outside gene matches: 8. The CDR3 spans 16 residues. CDR1 is SGHTA, CDR2 FQGTGA, per germline. The CDR3 DNA is TGTGCCAGCAGCTCGGATAGCGGGGGGAGGTCAGATACGCAGTATTTT. Its protein is CASSSDSGGRSDTQYF.

The rearrangement uses TRBV10-3 and TRBJ1-1, with no clear D. The V end was cut by 4 bases, the J end by 4 bases, with 13 bases between. The CDR3 consists of 14 residues. Germline V gene sequence: CDR1 ENHRY, CDR2 SYGVKD. The CDR3 DNA reads as TGTGCCATCAGTGGGCACAGAAACCCCACTGAAGCTTTCTTT. Its protein is CAISGHRNPTEAFF.

This clonotype was recorded a few times. This chain joins TRBV20-1 and TRBJ2-3, with 8 bases lining up with TRBD1. CDR3 length equals 15 residues. Germline V gene data show CDR1 as DFQATT and CDR2 as SNEGSKA (reference sequence). J lost 4 bases, V lost 6 bases, and 12 bases had no gene match. CDR3 amino acids: CSARPRTGPADTQYF. DNA of the CDR3: TGCAGTGCCCGGCCTAGGACAGGGCCGGCAGATACGCAGTATTTT.

The chain couples TRBV20-1 to TRBJ1-4, with D possibly TRBD1 on 5 matching bases. This CDR3 spans 14 amino acids. The V end lost 3 bases, the J end lost 4 bases, and 12 bases lay between the germline ends. Germline CDR1 is DFQATT and CDR2 is SNEGSKA (reference sequence). CDR3: CSASDDRDNEKLFF. CDR3 sequence (DNA): TGCAGTGCTAGTGACGACAGAGATAATGAAAAACTGTTTTTT.

This clonotype has just a few counts. This chain uses TRBV10-3 with TRBJ2-3, with 14 bases that match TRBD2. Per germline, CDR1 ENHRY and CDR2 SYGVKD. The length of the CDR3 is 18 residues. V was clipped by 6 bases and J by 1 base; unmatched bases: 9. This chain's CDR3 is CAIRSGTSGGWGTDTQYF. Written as DNA, the CDR3 is TGTGCCATCAGGTCCGGGACTAGCGGGGGATGGGGCACAGATACGCAGTATTTT.

The chain employs TRBV29-1 and TRBJ2-3; tentatively, D is TRBD1 (5 bases). V shed 3 bases and J shed 2 bases, with 15 bases lying between them. Germline CDR1 reads SQVTM; CDR2 reads ANQGSEA. CDR3 length equals 15 residues. The CDR3 bases are TGCAGCGTTGACCTGCCCAAGGACACCACAGATACGCAGTATTTT. It codes for CSVDLPKDTTDTQYF.

The chain couples TRBV5-1 to TRBJ2-1; 7 nucleotides line up with TRBD1. Trimming at V came to 3 bases and at J to 8 bases, leaving 11 bases not matched to a gene. Germline assignment: CDR1 SGHRS and CDR2 YFSETQ. The CDR3 contains 15 residues. CDR3 bases: TGCGCCAGCAGCTACAGGGGTGTGTCATCCGATGAGCAGTTCTTC. Translation gives CASSYRGVSSDEQFF.

The rearrangement links TRBV5-1 to TRBJ2-1; D is unclear. V was shortened by 1 base and J by 5 bases, with 10 bases between the two germline ends. Germline V lookup: CDR1 SGHRS, CDR2 YFSETQ. The CDR3 is 14 amino acids. Written as DNA, the CDR3 is TGCGCCAGCAGCTTGCTGCTACCAAACAATGAGCAGTTCTTC. It specifies CASSLLLPNNEQFF.

CDR3 sequence reads: CASRHDRAYEQYF. CDR3 coding DNA: TGTGCCAGCAGGCACGACAGGGCCTACGAGCAGTACTTC. This chain links TRBV6-1 with TRBJ2-7; 7 bases are shared with TRBD1. Trimming removed 6 bases from V and 2 bases from J; junction bases left unmatched: 4. This CDR3 is 13 amino acids long. Germline loops: CDR1 MNHNS, CDR2 SASEGT.

The chain joins TRBV7-2 to TRBJ2-7; 7 bases align to TRBD1. CDR1 is SGHTA and CDR2 is FQGNSA in the germline V gene. The V segment lost 3 bases and the J segment 2 bases; nucleotides outside the gene matches: 7. The CDR3 loop spans 15 amino acids. The CDR3 coding sequence is TGTGCCAGCAGCTTGGCGACAGGGCCCACCTACGAGCAGTACTTC. Translating it yields CASSLATGPTYEQYF.

This clonotype was counted only a few times. The chain is built from TRBV6-5 and TRBJ2-5; TRBD2 matches 9 bases. The CDR3 is 15 amino acids. Per germline, CDR1 MNHEY and CDR2 SVGAGI. V shed 2 bases and J 5 bases; nucleotides not matched to a gene: 6. In DNA, the CDR3 is TGTGCCAGCAGTTACCGGGCGGGGGGGATTGAGACCCAGTACTTC. Its translation: CASSYRAGGIETQYF.

The CDR3 sequence: CSAVVSGTYGYTF. CDR3 DNA: TGCAGTGCTGTCGTGAGTGGGACCTATGGCTACACCTTC. The chain employs TRBV20-1 and TRBJ1-2; a weak D match, TRBD1 (5 bases). The CDR3 loop spans 13 amino acids. Between the trimmed V and J ends, which lost 5 bases and 4 bases, there was a span of 14 bases. Germline V CDR1 and CDR2: DFQATT, SNEGSKA (reference sequence).

There are many counts of this clonotype. V is TRBV7-9 and J is TRBJ1-1; D gene unclear. Germline V lookup: CDR1 SEHNR, CDR2 FQNEAQ (reference sequence). This CDR3 region has 11 residues. Trimming shortened V by 1 base and J by 8 bases, and 5 bases separated the two germline ends. The CDR3 protein is CASSLVQEAFF. The CDR3 DNA sequence: TGTGCCAGCAGCTTAGTGCAGGAAGCTTTCTTT.

This clonotype was seen more than once but under ten times. This rearrangement joins TRBV6-2 or TRBV6-3 to TRBJ2-1, with 15 bases fitting TRBD2. The CDR3 has 18 amino acids. The V and J ends lost 6 bases and 0 bases, in that order; junction bases with no gene match: 6. The germline gives CDR1 MNHEY, CDR2 SVGEGT. CDR3 coding DNA: TGTGCCAGCAGGGGACTAGCGGGAGGTCGCGGCTCCTACAATGAGCAGTTCTTC. It codes for CASRGLAGGRGSYNEQFF.

The CDR3 DNA reads as TGTGCCAGCAGTGGGGGGACGGCGCCAACTAATGAAAAACTGTTTTTT. Protein product: CASSGGTAPTNEKLFF. The rearrangement joins TRBV12-3 or TRBV12-4 to TRBJ1-4, with D possibly matching TRBD1 (5 bases). The V end lost 5 bases, the J end lost 0 bases, and 13 bases lay between the germline ends. CDR3 length: 16 amino acids.

This clonotype came up a few times. CDR3 coding DNA: TGCAGTTCACGGGAGAGTGGAACAGATACGCAGTATTTT. This encodes CSSRESGTDTQYF. The chain has TRBV20-1 and TRBJ2-3; tentatively, D is TRBD2 (6 bases). CDR3 size: 13 residues. V dropped 8 bases and J dropped 3 bases, with 15 bases sitting between them. CDR1 and CDR2 from the germline V gene are DFQATT and SNEGSKA (reference sequence).

This clonotype was seen a few times. The chain couples TRBV20-1 to TRBJ1-4; D is unresolved. Germline CDR1 is DFQATT and CDR2 is SNEGSKA (reference sequence). The CDR3 contains 14 residues. Trimming took off 7 bases at V and 7 bases at J, with 19 bases between the two ends. The CDR3 DNA follows: TGCAGTGTCACACCGACCCAGTTTCCTGAAAAACTGTTTTTT. This encodes CSVTPTQFPEKLFF.

This clonotype was seen ten or more times. This chain uses TRBV12-3 or TRBV12-4 with TRBJ1-1; D not resolved. V lost 3 bases and J lost 6, with 14 bases in between. The CDR3 covers 14 residues. For the CDR3, the DNA is TGTGCCAGCAGTTTTGACGTTATTTGGGCTGAAGCTTTCTTT. As protein: CASSFDVIWAEAFF.